This T cell receptor (beta chain) was profiled in a study of CD8+ T cells in alopecia areata. Study-wide background: Treated patients swallowed 5 to 10 mg of oral tofacitinib twice daily.

RNA, once extracted, was reverse transcribed into cDNA for use as the sequencing template. Profiling relied on immunoSEQ multiplex PCR, and the TCRdb table lists in-frame clones only, not all of them. The sample has 150,000 or so clones; 80% to 90% are singletons. CDR1 SGHDT and CDR2 YYEEEE come from the germline V gene. This CDR3 is built from 16 residues. V dropped 4 bases and J dropped 8 bases, with 22 bases sitting between them. This clone was seen more than once but under ten times. Isolation of CD4+ and CD8+ T cells from PBMCs was achieved by sorting. The clonotype originates from a human donor with alopecia areata. This specimen was CD8+ T cells sorted from blood, taken at week 0. V gene TRBV5-6 combines with J gene TRBJ2-1, with D perhaps matching TRBD2 (7 bases). For the CDR3, the DNA is TGTGCCAGCAGCACCTGGGGGGGGGCCCCCGAACATGAGCAGTTCTTC. Translation: CASSTWGGAPEHEQFF.